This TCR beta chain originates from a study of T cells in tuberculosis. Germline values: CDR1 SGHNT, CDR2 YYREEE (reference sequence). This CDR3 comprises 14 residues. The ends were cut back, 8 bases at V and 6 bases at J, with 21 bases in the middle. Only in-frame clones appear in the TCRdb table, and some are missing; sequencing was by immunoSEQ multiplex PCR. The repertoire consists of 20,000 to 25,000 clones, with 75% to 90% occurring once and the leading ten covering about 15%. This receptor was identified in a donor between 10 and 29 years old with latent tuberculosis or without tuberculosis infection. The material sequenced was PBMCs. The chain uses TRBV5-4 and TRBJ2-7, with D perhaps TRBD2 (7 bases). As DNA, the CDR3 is TGTGCCAGTAGGCCTGGGGGGGGCCACGGCGAGCAGTACTTC. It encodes CASRPGGGHGEQYF.